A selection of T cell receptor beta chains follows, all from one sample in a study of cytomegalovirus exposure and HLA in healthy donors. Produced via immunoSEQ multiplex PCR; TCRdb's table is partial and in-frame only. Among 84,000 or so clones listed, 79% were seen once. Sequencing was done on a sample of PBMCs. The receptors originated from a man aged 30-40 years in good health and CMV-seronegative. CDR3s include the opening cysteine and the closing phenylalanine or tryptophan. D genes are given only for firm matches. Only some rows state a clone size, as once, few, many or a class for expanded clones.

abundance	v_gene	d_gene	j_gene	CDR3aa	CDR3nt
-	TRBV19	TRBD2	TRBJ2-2	CATLGGLAMGGELFF	TGTGCCACCCTAGGGGGACTAGCGATGGGTGGGGAGCTGTTTTTT
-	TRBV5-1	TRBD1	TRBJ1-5	CASSLTGDSNQPQHF	TGCGCCAGCAGCTTGACAGGGGATAGCAATCAGCCCCAGCATTTT
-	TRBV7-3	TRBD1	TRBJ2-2	CASSLRDRAHTGELFF	TGTGCCAGCAGCTTAAGGGACAGGGCGCACACCGGGGAGCTGTTTTTT
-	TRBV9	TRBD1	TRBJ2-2	CASTPGQDGRELFF	TGTGCCAGCACCCCTGGACAGGATGGTCGGGAGCTGTTTTTT
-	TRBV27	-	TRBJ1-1	CASRPRLRDGSTEAFF	TGTGCCAGCAGACCCCGACTTAGGGACGGGAGCACTGAAGCTTTCTTT
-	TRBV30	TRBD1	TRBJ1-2	CAWSFRQGYGYTF	TGTGCCTGGAGTTTCAGACAGGGGTATGGCTACACCTTC
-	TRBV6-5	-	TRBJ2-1	CASSYVAGKFHEQFF	TGTGCCAGCAGTTACGTGGCGGGGAAGTTCCATGAGCAGTTCTTC
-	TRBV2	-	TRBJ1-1	CASSEAPQGLVTEAFF	TGTGCCAGCAGTGAGGCCCCACAGGGTTTGGTCACTGAAGCTTTCTTT
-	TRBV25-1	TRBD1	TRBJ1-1	CASSELGTGGLNTEAFF	TGTGCCAGCAGTGAATTGGGGACAGGGGGCTTGAACACTGAAGCTTTCTTT
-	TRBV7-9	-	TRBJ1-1	CASEGVMNTEAFF	TGTGCCAGCGAGGGGGTGATGAACACTGAAGCTTTCTTT
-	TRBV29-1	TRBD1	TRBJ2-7	CSVGRDRGIYEQYF	TGCAGCGTTGGGCGGGACAGGGGAATCTACGAGCAGTACTTC
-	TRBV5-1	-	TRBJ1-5	CASSLAGDNQPQHF	TGCGCCAGCAGCTTGGCAGGGGATAATCAGCCCCAGCATTTT
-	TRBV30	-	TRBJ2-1	CAWRSGASLQSQFF	TGTGCCTGGAGGAGTGGGGCCTCACTCCAGTCGCAGTTCTTC
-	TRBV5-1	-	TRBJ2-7	CASSLLEAGVGEQYF	TGCGCCAGCAGCTTGCTCGAGGCAGGGGTCGGCGAGCAGTACTTC
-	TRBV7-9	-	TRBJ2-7	CATRGGGYEQYF	TGTGCCACCAGAGGGGGGGGGTACGAGCAGTACTTC
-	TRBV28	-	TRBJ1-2	CASSIPQDGYTF	TGTGCCAGCAGTATCCCCCAGGATGGCTACACCTTC
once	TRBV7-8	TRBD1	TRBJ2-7	CASSPLTHGTGAYEQYF	TGTGCCAGCAGCCCCCTAACGCACGGGACAGGGGCATACGAGCAGTACTTC
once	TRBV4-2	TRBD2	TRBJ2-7	CASSQDGPSGGAAQYF	TGTGCCAGCAGCCAAGATGGCCCTAGCGGGGGGGCAGCGCAGTACTTC
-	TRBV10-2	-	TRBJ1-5	CASSESSQEGQPQHF	TGCGCCAGCAGTGAGTCGAGTCAGGAGGGGCAGCCCCAGCATTTT
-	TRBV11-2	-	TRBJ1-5	CASSLAEGILPQHF	TGTGCCAGCAGCTTAGCCGAGGGTATCTTGCCCCAGCATTTT
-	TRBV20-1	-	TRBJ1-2	CSANTGHGYTF	TGCAGTGCCAACACAGGGCATGGCTACACCTTC
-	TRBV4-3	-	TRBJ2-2	CASSLFSGNTGELFF	TGCGCCAGCAGCCTATTCAGTGGGAACACCGGGGAGCTGTTTTTT
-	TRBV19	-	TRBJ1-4	CASSFGGTPMDKLFF	TGTGCCAGTAGTTTCGGGGGGACACCCATGGATAAACTGTTTTTT
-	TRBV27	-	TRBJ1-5	CASSPSGGGGGNQPQHF	TGTGCCAGCAGTCCCTCGGGGGGGGGCGGGGGCAATCAGCCCCAGCATTTT
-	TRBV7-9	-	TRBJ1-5	CASSLAAGAGQPQHF	TGTGCCAGCAGCTTAGCCGCAGGGGCTGGTCAGCCCCAGCATTTT
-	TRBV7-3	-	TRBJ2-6	CASSLINSGANVLTF	TGTGCCAGCAGCTTAATTAATTCTGGGGCCAACGTCCTGACTTTC
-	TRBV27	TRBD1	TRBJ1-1	CASSFDRATEAFF	TGTGCCAGCAGTTTCGACAGGGCCACTGAAGCTTTCTTT
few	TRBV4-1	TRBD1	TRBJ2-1	CASSQTQLQGRSYNEQFF	TGCGCCAGCAGCCAGACCCAATTACAGGGGCGCTCCTACAATGAGCAGTTCTTC
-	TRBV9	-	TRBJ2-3	CASSSDIAVTDTQYF	TGTGCCAGCAGCTCAGATATCGCGGTCACAGATACGCAGTATTTT
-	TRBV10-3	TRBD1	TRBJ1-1	CAISGGGSGTEAFF	TGTGCCATCAGTGGAGGGGGCTCGGGGACTGAAGCTTTCTTT
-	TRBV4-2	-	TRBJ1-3	CASSQDQVPSGNTIYF	TGTGCCAGCAGCCAAGATCAGGTACCCTCTGGAAACACCATATATTTT
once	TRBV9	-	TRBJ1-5	CASSAGGNQPQHF	TGTGCCAGCAGCGCCGGAGGCAATCAGCCCCAGCATTTT
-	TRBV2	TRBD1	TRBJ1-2	CASMGGPGGYGYTF	TGTGCCAGCATGGGTGGCCCAGGGGGCTATGGCTACACCTTC
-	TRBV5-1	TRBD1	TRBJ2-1	CASSEQGPYDEQFF	TGCGCCAGCAGCGAACAGGGGCCATATGATGAGCAGTTCTTC
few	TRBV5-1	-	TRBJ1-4	CASSLNLSGQLFF	TGCGCCAGCAGCTTGAATTTGTCAGGGCAACTGTTTTTT
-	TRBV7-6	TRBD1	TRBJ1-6	CASSLNRDRGSPLHF	TGTGCCAGCAGTTTAAACCGGGACAGGGGTTCACCCCTCCACTTT
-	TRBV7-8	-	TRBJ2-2	CASSLRNTGELFF	TGTGCCAGCAGCCTAAGAAACACCGGGGAGCTGTTTTTT
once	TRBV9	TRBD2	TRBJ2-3	CASSVVSGGAMDTQYF	TGTGCCAGCAGCGTAGTAAGCGGGGGGGCTATGGATACGCAGTATTTT
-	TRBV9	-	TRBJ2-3	CASSVPTGSGTDTQYF	TGTGCCAGCAGCGTCCCCACAGGCAGCGGCACAGATACGCAGTATTTT
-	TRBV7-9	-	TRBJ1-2	CASSPTGGETNYGYTF	TGTGCCAGCAGCCCTACGGGGGGGGAAACTAACTATGGCTACACCTTC
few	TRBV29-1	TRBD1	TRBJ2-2	CSAGSTGAGELFF	TGCAGCGCTGGGTCGACAGGGGCCGGGGAGCTGTTTTTT
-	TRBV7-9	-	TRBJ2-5	CASSSDWVLREQYF	TGTGCCAGCAGCTCCGACTGGGTTTTAAGGGAGCAGTACTTC
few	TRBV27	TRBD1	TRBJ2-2	CASSSTQGAGELFF	TGTGCCAGCAGTTCCACCCAGGGGGCCGGGGAGCTGTTTTTT
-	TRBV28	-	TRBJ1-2	CASSYIGDGYTF	TGTGCCAGCAGTTACATCGGGGATGGCTACACCTTC
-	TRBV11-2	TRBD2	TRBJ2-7	CASSWSAGDLYEQYF	TGTGCCAGCAGCTGGTCAGCGGGGGATCTTTACGAGCAGTACTTC
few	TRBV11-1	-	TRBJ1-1	CASSLGYRERNTEAFF	TGTGCCAGCAGCTTGGGGTACAGGGAGAGGAACACTGAAGCTTTCTTT
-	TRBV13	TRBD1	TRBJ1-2	CASSTPDRDHYGYTF	TGTGCCAGCAGCACGCCGGACAGGGACCATTATGGCTACACCTTC
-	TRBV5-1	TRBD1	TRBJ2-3	CASSGPPKTGDHSTDTQYF	TGCGCCAGCAGCGGGCCCCCGAAAACAGGGGACCATAGCACAGATACGCAGTATTTT
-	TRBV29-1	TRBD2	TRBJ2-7	CSVEGRPGGNEQCF	TGCAGCGTTGAAGGTCGGCCCGGGGGGAACGAGCAGTGCTTC
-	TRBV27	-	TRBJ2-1	CASRNGAGNEQFF	TGTGCCAGCAGAAACGGGGCGGGGAATGAGCAGTTCTTC
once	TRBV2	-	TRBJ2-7	CASRQSYEQYF	TGTGCCAGCAGACAGTCCTACGAGCAGTACTTC
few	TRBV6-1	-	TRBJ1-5	CASSAGTLNQPQHF	TGTGCCAGCAGCGCCGGGACACTTAATCAGCCCCAGCATTTT
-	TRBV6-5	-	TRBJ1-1	CASSSARIGAFF	TGTGCCAGCAGTTCCGCGCGGATTGGAGCTTTCTTT
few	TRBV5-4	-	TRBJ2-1	CASSIERFYNEQFF	TGTGCCAGCAGCATCGAGCGGTTCTACAATGAGCAGTTCTTC